Below are 29 T cell receptor beta chains sequenced from a single sample in a study of T-cell memory formation after mild COVID-19. TCRdb reprocessed the 5' RACE reads via MiXCR and lists one record per CDR3 protein. Of about 170,000 distinct CDR3 sequences listed, around 13% are singletons. Sequencing input: PBMCs or a T cell subset sorted from them (not recorded which). These receptors all come from a man aged 18 to 30 who had mild COVID-19 (a few samples of this study predate the infection). Cell type and time point are not known.

J is TRBJ2-3 and V is TRBV7-9; unclear D gene. The CDR3 runs 14 residues. The ends were cut back, 5 bases at V and 1 base at J, with 10 bases in the middle. Germline V gene sequence: CDR1 SEHNR, CDR2 FQNEAQ (reference sequence). CDR3 in amino acids: CASSPTTGTDTQYF. CDR3 coding DNA: TGTGCCAGCAGCCCCACAACGGGCACAGATACGCAGTATTTT.

This clonotype was found a few times. The chain recombines TRBV7-9 with TRBJ2-3, with TRBD2 identical over 8 bases. This CDR3 contains 14 residues. From germline, CDR1 is SEHNR and CDR2 FQNEAQ (reference sequence). J gave up 4 bases and V 7 bases, and 7 bases lay outside the gene matches. CDR3 bases: TGTGCCAGCACCGTCGCCGGGGGGGCAGATACGCAGTATTTT. Protein: CASTVAGGADTQYF.

The V and J genes are TRBV12-3 or TRBV12-4 and TRBJ1-5; possibly TRBD1 for D (5 bases). The CDR3 length is 15 residues. Trimming shortened V by 5 bases and J by 12 bases, and 23 bases separated the two germline ends. As DNA, the CDR3 is TGTGCCAGCAGTGGCGGGGACTTTACAAAGCCCCTCCAGCATTTT. This codes for CASSGGDFTKPLQHF.

This clonotype was seen a handful of times. The chain is built from TRBV27 and TRBJ2-7; perhaps TRBD2 as D (6 bases). V was cut by 4 bases and J by 0 bases, with 13 bases left in between. Germline assignment: CDR1 MNHEY and CDR2 SMNVEV (reference sequence). This CDR3 comprises 15 residues. The CDR3 DNA reads as TGTGCCAGCAGTTCCCCGGGACTCTACTCCTACGAGCAGTACTTC. Translation: CASSSPGLYSYEQYF.

This clonotype was picked up many times. V gene TRBV29-1 combines with J gene TRBJ1-1; D may be TRBD1 (5 bases). V was pared by 5 bases and J by 8 bases, with 15 bases between. This CDR3 has 12 amino acids. CDR1 is SQVTM, CDR2 ANQGSEA, per germline. The CDR3 sequence is CSVWGSFGEAFF. For the CDR3, the DNA is TGCAGCGTTTGGGGCAGCTTTGGGGAAGCTTTCTTT. The full variable domain, its missing parts supplied by reference TRBV29-1 and TRBJ1-1, is SAVISQKPSRDICQRGTSLTIQCQVDSQVTMMFWYRQQPGQSLTLIATANQGSEATYESGFVIDKFPISRPNLTFSTLTVSNMSPEDSSIYLCSVWGSFGEAFFGQGTRLTVV.

This clonotype turned up a few times. The V and J genes are TRBV7-9 and TRBJ2-5, with unresolved D. The germline V gene encodes CDR1 SEHNR and CDR2 FQNEAQ (reference sequence). CDR3 length equals 13 residues. V lost 4 bases, J lost 1 base, and 7 bases lay in between. CDR3 loop: CASSSSSQETQYF. The CDR3 coding sequence is TGTGCCAGCAGCTCCTCGAGCCAAGAGACCCAGTACTTC. Combining the CDR3 with reference TRBV7-9 and TRBJ2-5 gives the whole variable domain DTGVSQNPRHKITKRGQNVTFRCDPISEHNRLYWYRQTLGQGPEFLTYFQNEAQLEKSRLLSDRFSAERPKGSFSTLEIQRTEQGDSAMYLCASSSSSQETQYFGPGTRLLVL.

This clonotype was found a few times. This sequence joins TRBV5-4 and TRBJ1-6; D possibly corresponds to TRBD1 (5 bases). Germline V gene lookup returns CDR1 SGHNT and CDR2 YYREEE (reference sequence). Deletions cut 3 bases from V and 6 bases from J, with 13 bases between. The CDR3 consists of 15 residues. CDR3 nucleotides: TGTGCCAGCAGCTCCTTGACAGTCGCTAATTCACCCCTCCACTTT. Protein product: CASSSLTVANSPLHF. The whole variable domain, filled in from reference TRBV5-4 and TRBJ1-6, reads ETGVTQSPTHLIKTRGQQVTLRCSSQSGHNTVSWYQQALGQGPQFIFQYYREEENGRGNFPPRFSGLQFPNYSSELNVNALELDDSALYLCASSSLTVANSPLHFGNGTRLTVT.

The CDR3 region has the DNA TGCAGTGTCCTCGTCGTGGCTGGGGCCAACGTCCTGACTTTC. Amino acid sequence: CSVLVVAGANVLTF. The chain has TRBV20-1 and TRBJ2-6; no firm D call. Trimming took 7 bases from V and 2 from J, leaving 12 bases between them. Germline V lookup: CDR1 DFQATT, CDR2 SNEGSKA (reference sequence). The CDR3 sequence is 14 residues long.

This clonotype has just one count. The chain couples TRBV5-3 to TRBJ2-1, with 9 positions matching TRBD1. TRBV5-3 is an ORF, with its function uncertain. V trimming: 2 bases; J trimming: 3 bases; junction bases outside the gene matches: 6. The CDR3 extends over 16 amino acids. The CDR3, as DNA: TGTGCCAGAAGCTTAAGGGGACAGGGCTTCTACAATGAGCAGTTCTTC. Amino acids: CARSLRGQGFYNEQFF.

This clonotype was found a few times. The V gene is TRBV12-3 or TRBV12-4, the J gene TRBJ2-4; maybe TRBD2 (5 bases). Trimming cost V 6 bases and J 7 bases, with 13 bases left between them. The CDR3 totals 13 residues. CDR3 in amino acids: CASRLPGVNIQYF. The DNA for the CDR3 is TGTGCCAGCAGACTCCCCGGGGTTAACATTCAGTACTTC.

The chain has TRBV12-3 or TRBV12-4 and TRBJ1-5, with no clear D. The CDR3 has 14 amino acids. V was pared by 6 bases and J by 3 bases, with 12 bases between. CDR3 bases: TGTGCCAGCAGCTCCACTGGGCCCAATCAGCCCCAGCATTTT. Translating it yields CASSSTGPNQPQHF.

This clonotype was seen more than once but under ten times. The chain joins TRBV7-6 to TRBJ2-7; 9 bases map to TRBD1. Germline CDR1 is SGHVS and CDR2 is FNYEAQ. V lost 2 bases, J lost 6 bases, and 8 bases stayed unmatched. The CDR3 is made up of 15 amino acids. This chain's CDR3 is CASSLKHTGGSEQYF. CDR3 sequence (DNA): TGTGCCAGCAGCTTAAAGCATACAGGGGGCAGCGAGCAGTACTTC.

This clonotype was found once. The chain carries TRBV29-1 and TRBJ2-3, with no clear D. This CDR3 is built from 13 residues. From germline, CDR1 is SQVTM and CDR2 ANQGSEA. V gave up 6 bases and J gave up 4 bases, with 14 bases separating them. The CDR3 nucleotides read TGCAGCGTCCTTTTTGAAGGCCCAGATACGCAGTATTTT. This gives the protein CSVLFEGPDTQYF.

This clonotype was recorded many times. The rearrangement uses TRBV3-1 and TRBJ2-5; D is perhaps TRBD1 or TRBD2 (5 bases each). Germline CDR1 LGHDT, CDR2 YNNKEL (reference sequence). CDR3 length equals 13 residues. V was pared by 7 bases and J by 2 bases, with 11 bases between. The CDR3 nucleotides are TGTGCCAGCACCCTCGGGGCTCAAGAGACCCAGTACTTC. Amino acid sequence: CASTLGAQETQYF.

This clonotype was seen a few times. The chain has TRBV5-1 and TRBJ2-7; tentatively, D is TRBD1 or TRBD2 (5 bases each). The length of the CDR3 is 13 residues. V gave up 4 bases and J gave up 9 bases, with 17 bases separating them. The germline CDR1 and CDR2 sequences are SGHRS and YFSETQ. The CDR3 sequence is CASSLGAGERQYF. CDR3 coding DNA: TGCGCCAGCAGCCTCGGGGCTGGGGAACGGCAGTACTTC.

This clonotype occurred a few times. The genes are TRBV5-1 and TRBJ2-3; TRBD2 agrees at 8 bases. Per the germline V gene, CDR1 is SGHRS and CDR2 is YFSETQ. J gave up 4 bases and V 1 base, and 11 bases lay outside the gene matches. There are 17 residues in the CDR3. The CDR3 DNA sequence: TGCGCCAGCAGCTTGTCAGTTTCGGGGGGGCCGTCAGATACGCAGTATTTT. Protein sequence: CASSLSVSGGPSDTQYF.

This clonotype was detected ten times or more. The chain links TRBV5-6 to TRBJ1-1; D is undetermined. The CDR3 sequence is 11 residues long. Trimming removed 5 bases at V and 3 bases at J, with 5 bases between. Germline V gene data show CDR1 as SGHDT and CDR2 as YYEEEE. Here the CDR3 DNA reads TGTGCCAGCAGGAGGGACACTGAAGCTTTCTTT. Translation gives CASRRDTEAFF.

The sample holds a few counts of this clonotype. V gene TRBV5-1 combines with J gene TRBJ2-1; D gene unclear. The CDR3 sequence is 15 residues long. The V gene lost 0 bases and the J gene lost 4 bases, with 11 bases spanning the gap. Germline CDR1 and CDR2: SGHRS and YFSETQ. This CDR3 is CASSLADPEYNEQFF. In DNA form, the CDR3 reads TGCGCCAGCAGCTTGGCAGACCCGGAGTACAATGAGCAGTTCTTC.

This clonotype was seen only a few times. This sequence joins TRBV7-9 and TRBJ1-2; D perhaps matches TRBD1 (6 bases). V dropped 2 bases and J dropped 4 bases, with 11 bases sitting between them. This CDR3 has 14 amino acids. Germline V gene sequence: CDR1 SEHNR, CDR2 FQNEAQ (reference sequence). The CDR3 sequence is CASSLFGDTYGYTF. The CDR3 nucleotides are TGTGCCAGCAGCTTATTCGGGGACACCTATGGCTACACCTTC. The full variable domain, in which reference TRBV7-9 and TRBJ1-2 provide the parts outside the CDR3, is DTGVSQNPRHKITKRGQNVTFRCDPISEHNRLYWYRQTLGQGPEFLTYFQNEAQLEKSRLLSDRFSAERPKGSFSTLEIQRTEQGDSAMYLCASSLFGDTYGYTFGSGTRLTVV.

J is TRBJ2-3 and V is TRBV15; TRBD2 matches at 11 bases. The CDR3 is made up of 15 amino acids. The ends lost 4 bases at V and 5 bases at J; junction bases unmatched: 5. Germline CDR1 and CDR2: LNHNV and YYDKDF (reference sequence). CDR3 DNA sequence: TGTGCCACCAGCACATCTAGCGGGGGGTTAGATACGCAGTATTTT. This codes for CATSTSSGGLDTQYF. Drawing the rest from reference TRBV15 and TRBJ2-3, the complete variable domain is DAMVIQNPRYQVTQFGKPVTLSCSQTLNHNVMYWYQQKSSQAPKLLFHYYDKDFNNEADTPDNFQSRRPNTSFCFLDIRSPGLGDTAMYLCATSTSSGGLDTQYFGPGTRLTVL.

This clonotype has just a few counts. This chain connects TRBV4-3 to TRBJ2-3, with D tentatively TRBD1 (7 bases). CDR3 length: 17 amino acids. Germline V gene sequence: CDR1 LGHNA, CDR2 YSLEER. V shed 0 bases and J shed 3 bases, with 16 bases lying between them. In nucleotides, the CDR3 is TGCGCCAGCAGCCAAGAGGGCCGCTCAGGGGGGACAGATACGCAGTATTTT. Amino acids: CASSQEGRSGGTDTQYF.

This clonotype was detected a few times. The genes are TRBV5-1 and TRBJ1-2; no clear D gene. The CDR3 spans 13 residues. Germline V gene lookup returns CDR1 SGHRS and CDR2 YFSETQ. The V gene lost 1 base and the J gene lost 2 bases, with 6 bases spanning the gap. CDR3 in amino acids: CASSLWENYGYTF. In nucleotides, the CDR3 is TGCGCCAGCAGCTTGTGGGAGAACTATGGCTACACCTTC.

The chain couples TRBV27 to TRBJ2-3; possibly TRBD1 or TRBD2 for D (7 bases each). The CDR3 sequence is 16 residues long. V was pared by 5 bases and J by 0 bases, with 15 bases between. The germline V gene has CDR1 MNHEY and CDR2 SMNVEV (reference sequence). In nucleotides, the CDR3 is TGTGCCAGCAGTATCAGGGGGGGCGCCAGCACAGATACGCAGTATTTT. Residues: CASSIRGGASTDTQYF.

V and J are TRBV10-3 and TRBJ1-5; tentatively, D is TRBD1 (5 bases). V was cut by 2 bases and J by 3 bases, with 11 bases left in between. Germline V gene data show CDR1 as ENHRY and CDR2 as SYGVKD. The CDR3 length is 15 residues. The CDR3 region has the DNA TGTGCCATCAGTGAGCCTGGGGGGGACAATCAGCCCCAGCATTTT. This sequence encodes CAISEPGGDNQPQHF.

This clonotype was seen a few times. CDR3 coding DNA: TGTGCCACCAGCAGAGATCCCGTTAGCCTTGAAGCTTTCTTT. This gives the protein CATSRDPVSLEAFF. This sequence joins TRBV15 and TRBJ1-1; D unresolved. The CDR3 runs 14 residues. Germline CDR1 reads LNHNV; CDR2 reads YYDKDF (reference sequence). With 0 bases removed from V and 7 bases from J, the gap between germline ends came to 12 bases.

This clonotype was recorded a few times. This rearrangement joins TRBV7-8 to TRBJ2-3; D remains ambiguous. This CDR3 has 14 residues. Germline V gene data show CDR1 as SGHVS and CDR2 as FQNEAQ. Trimming removed 6 bases at V and 0 bases at J, with 10 bases between. DNA of the CDR3: TGTGCCAGCAGGGATAGAGCTAGCACAGATACGCAGTATTTT. This gives the protein CASRDRASTDTQYF.

The rearrangement joins TRBV29-1 to TRBJ1-3; D is possibly TRBD1 (6 bases). Germline loops: CDR1 SQVTM, CDR2 ANQGSEA. The CDR3 loop spans 13 amino acids. V was pared by 7 bases and J by 0 bases, with 10 bases between. In DNA form, the CDR3 reads TGCAGCGCCCTGACAGGCTCTGGAAACACCATATATTTT. Protein: CSALTGSGNTIYF.

This chain joins TRBV5-1 and TRBJ2-7, with 9 bases matching TRBD1. CDR3 length equals 14 residues. V dropped 3 bases and J dropped 2; count of bases not matched to a gene: 3. The germline V gene has CDR1 SGHRS and CDR2 YFSETQ. CDR3 loop: CASSSGQGTYEQYF. The DNA of the CDR3 is TGCGCCAGCAGCTCGGGACAGGGAACCTACGAGCAGTACTTC.

Many counts were recorded for this clonotype. V and J are TRBV6-6 and TRBJ2-1, with D perhaps TRBD2 (7 bases). Germline-derived CDR1 and CDR2 are MNHNY and SVGAGI (reference sequence). The ends were cut back, 2 bases at V and 6 bases at J, with 23 bases in the middle. CDR3 length equals 18 residues. For the CDR3, the DNA is TGTGCCAGCAGTTACCGGAACGCGCGGGGGCCCATGAGCAATGAGCAGTTCTTC. Protein: CASSYRNARGPMSNEQFF.